These 2 T cell receptor beta chains came from one sample sequenced in a study of beta chain features in type 1 diabetes. Their antigens remain unidentified. All of the isolated RNA was reverse transcribed, so expressed TCRB transcripts were sequenced. Profiled with immunoSEQ multiplex PCR; TCRdb holds only in-frame clones, not every one. The sample records 600,000 or so clones, more than 12% being singletons. General study findings and limits: TCRB CDR3s from Type 1 diabetes patients were moderately but significantly shorter in all four CD4+ subsets.

Sequences were obtained from naive CD4+ T cells from blood. Receptors were obtained from a man between 18 and 35 years old with type 1 diabetes.

In its sample, this clone was seen a few times. The V gene is TRBV14, the J gene TRBJ1-1, with D uncertain. The CDR3 is made up of 12 amino acids. Trimming cost V 6 bases and J 4 bases, with 9 bases left between them. Germline V gene lookup returns CDR1 SGHDN and CDR2 FVKESK. CDR3 sequence reads: CASSSWGTEAFF. In DNA, the CDR3 is TGTGCCAGCAGTTCGTGGGGCACTGAAGCTTTCTTT.

Points on this clone: Other nucleotide sequences in the sample specify the same CDR3. The rearrangement uses TRBV7-9 and TRBJ1-3; D is unclear. CDR1 SEHNR and CDR2 FQNEAQ come from the germline V gene (reference sequence). The V gene lost 5 bases and the J gene lost 0 bases, with 5 bases spanning the gap. There are 13 residues in the CDR3. This CDR3 reads CASSRDSGNTIYF. CDR3 coding DNA: TGTGCCAGCAGCAGGGACTCTGGAAACACCATATATTTT.